Below, 14 T cell receptor beta chains from the same sample are listed, as sequenced in a study of cytomegalovirus exposure and HLA in healthy donors. Vbeta (60) and Jbeta (13) primers were used in the PCR. TCRdb's table, derived via immunoSEQ multiplex PCR, lists solely in-frame clones and lacks some. Altogether about 150,000 clones are present, roughly 80% being singletons, with the ten largest covering roughly 7.7%. The sample consisted of PBMCs. These receptors all stem from a man younger than 40 in good health and CMV-seropositive.

The chain uses TRBV6-1 and TRBJ2-7, with 9 bases identical to TRBD1. V was pared by 7 bases and J by 5 bases, with 9 bases of the junction left unmatched. Germline CDR1 and CDR2: MNHNS and SASEGT. The CDR3 is made up of 14 amino acids. DNA of the CDR3: TGTGCCAGCATACCGGGACAGGGTTACCACGAGCAGTACTTC. It specifies CASIPGQGYHEQYF.

V and J are TRBV5-4 and TRBJ2-3; 10 nucleotides agree with TRBD2. The junction had 14 bases not matched to a gene; V was cut back by 4 bases and J by 3 bases. CDR1 is SGHNT, CDR2 YYREEE, per germline (reference sequence). The CDR3 loop spans 18 amino acids. This CDR3 is CASSPTSGSSLITDTQYF. The CDR3 bases are TGTGCCAGCAGCCCGACTAGCGGGTCGTCCTTAATTACAGATACGCAGTATTTT.

J is TRBJ2-1 and V is TRBV6-5, with D perhaps TRBD2 (6 bases). The V gene lost 0 bases and the J gene lost 7 bases, with 13 bases spanning the gap. Germline assignment: CDR1 MNHEY and CDR2 SVGAGI. The CDR3 is made up of 15 amino acids. CDR3 DNA: TGTGCCAGCAGTTACTCGGCGGGGTTGTTAAATGAGCAGTTCTTC. Translation gives CASSYSAGLLNEQFF.

The chain links TRBV19 to TRBJ2-2, with TRBD1 identical over 10 bases. V was clipped by 1 base and J by 0 bases; unmatched bases: 2. Germline V CDR1 and CDR2: LNHDA, SQIVND (reference sequence). The CDR3 loop spans 17 amino acids. For the CDR3, the DNA is TGTGCCAGTAGTATAGTTGGACAGGGGGCGAACACCGGGGAGCTGTTTTTT. Its protein is CASSIVGQGANTGELFF.

The rearrangement uses TRBV7-9 and TRBJ1-1, with D maybe TRBD1 (5 bases). CDR1 is SEHNR, CDR2 FQNEAQ, per germline (reference sequence). Trimming left V 7 bases short and J 2 bases short, with 11 bases between. The length of the CDR3 is 13 residues. CDR3 loop: CASTVGGNTEAFF. The CDR3 bases are TGTGCCAGCACCGTGGGGGGAAACACTGAAGCTTTCTTT. Variable domain in full (rest from reference TRBV7-9 and TRBJ1-1): DTGVSQNPRHKITKRGQNVTFRCDPISEHNRLYWYRQTLGQGPEFLTYFQNEAQLEKSRLLSDRFSAERPKGSFSTLEIQRTEQGDSAMYLCASTVGGNTEAFFGQGTRLTVV.

The CDR3 region has the DNA TGTGCCAGCAGTTTGGGGGGATCGATAACCGGGGAGCTGTTTTTT. Translated, it gives CASSLGGSITGELFF. The chain is built from TRBV27 and TRBJ2-2; tentatively, D is TRBD2 (6 bases). Germline CDR1 and CDR2: MNHEY and SMNVEV (reference sequence). Deletions cut 3 bases from V and 5 bases from J, with 13 bases between. This CDR3 has 15 residues.

The chain uses TRBV6-1 and TRBJ2-1; D not resolved. The CDR3 spans 12 residues. The germline gives CDR1 MNHNS, CDR2 SASEGT. V lost 6 bases to trimming and J lost 4 bases, with 7 bases between them. CDR3 coding DNA: TGTGCCAGCAGGGAGCAGTACAATGAGCAGTTCTTC. It translates to CASREQYNEQFF.

The gene calls are TRBV5-5 and TRBJ1-4; possible D gene TRBD1, 5 bases. In germline, CDR1 is SGHKS, CDR2 YYEKEE (reference sequence). Trimming removed 1 base from V and 5 bases from J, with 12 bases in between. CDR3 size: 15 residues. CDR3 in DNA: TGTGCCAGCAGCTTGTACCCCGACAGCAATGAAAAACTGTTTTTT. This sequence encodes CASSLYPDSNEKLFF.

The gene calls are TRBV7-9 and TRBJ2-5; 11 nucleotides line up with TRBD2. The junction had 8 bases not matched to a gene; V was cut back by 5 bases and J by 0 bases. Per the germline V gene, CDR1 is SEHNR and CDR2 is FQNEAQ (reference sequence). The CDR3 runs to 17 residues. The CDR3 sequence: CASSPGGLAENQETQYF. The CDR3 DNA sequence: TGTGCCAGCAGCCCAGGGGGACTAGCGGAGAACCAAGAGACCCAGTACTTC.

CDR3 coding DNA: TGTGCCAGCAGCTTAGCTAGCGGGGGGGCCGGAGATACGCAGTATTTT. Amino acid sequence: CASSLASGGAGDTQYF. The genes are TRBV7-8 and TRBJ2-3; 11 bases map to TRBD2. The CDR3 sequence is 16 residues long. The V gene's germline CDR1 is SGHVS and CDR2 FQNEAQ. V shed 0 bases, J shed 5 bases, and the junction held 4 bases outside the gene matches.

The chain recombines TRBV27 with TRBJ1-2; unclear D gene. The CDR3 is 14 residues long. The V and J ends lost 3 bases and 3 bases respectively, with 11 bases between them. CDR1 and CDR2 from the germline V gene are MNHEY and SMNVEV (reference sequence). The CDR3 is CASSFSPADYGYTF. CDR3 in DNA: TGTGCCAGCAGTTTTTCTCCTGCGGACTATGGCTACACCTTC.

This clone was counted a few times. The chain couples TRBV7-9 to TRBJ1-3; 8 bases are shared with TRBD1. This CDR3 has 18 residues. CDR1 and CDR2 (germline): SEHNR, FQNEAQ (reference sequence). V shed 3 bases, J shed 0 bases, and the junction held 10 bases outside the gene matches. For the CDR3, the DNA is TGTGCCAGCAGCTTCGGGACAGGTCTCGTCTACTCTGGAAACACCATATATTTT. This translates into CASSFGTGLVYSGNTIYF. The whole variable domain, filled in from reference TRBV7-9 and TRBJ1-3, reads DTGVSQNPRHKITKRGQNVTFRCDPISEHNRLYWYRQTLGQGPEFLTYFQNEAQLEKSRLLSDRFSAERPKGSFSTLEIQRTEQGDSAMYLCASSFGTGLVYSGNTIYFGEGSWLTVV.

This clone was seen only once. The V and J genes are TRBV2 and TRBJ1-4; D remains unclear. Germline values: CDR1 SNHLY, CDR2 FYNNEI. Trimming pared 8 bases from V and 4 bases from J, leaving 11 bases between. This CDR3 has 13 residues. CDR3 in amino acids: CASLRLLNEKLFF. The DNA of the CDR3 is TGTGCCAGCCTCAGGTTACTTAATGAAAAACTGTTTTTT.

V is TRBV27 and J is TRBJ1-2, with TRBD1 matching over 8 bases. Germline V gives CDR1 MNHEY, CDR2 SMNVEV (reference sequence). The CDR3 spans 14 residues. The V and J ends lost 2 bases and 5 bases, in that order; junction bases with no gene match: 4. The CDR3 nucleotides are TGTGCCAGCAGTTTAGGGACAGGCGGGTATGGCTACACCTTC. Amino acids: CASSLGTGGYGYTF.